The 22 T cell receptor beta chains in this list originate from one sample, sequenced in a study of blood T cell repertoires in COVID-19. TCRdb's table, derived via immunoSEQ multiplex PCR, lists solely in-frame clones and lacks some. The sample includes fewer than 75,000 clones, roughly three quarters of them seen just once. The specimen was peripheral blood. The receptors originated from a woman aged 55-70 years with acute or convalescent COVID-19.

The rearrangement links TRBV27 to TRBJ2-7; D call uncertain. CDR3 length: 12 residues. V lost 4 bases to trimming and J lost 0 bases, with 4 bases between them. Germline V gene data show CDR1 as MNHEY and CDR2 as SMNVEV (reference sequence). Here the CDR3 DNA reads TGTGCCAGCAGTTCAGTCTCCTACGAGCAGTACTTC. This translates into CASSSVSYEQYF.

The J gene is TRBJ1-5, the V gene TRBV19; the match to TRBD1 covers 7 bases. Germline V gives CDR1 LNHDA, CDR2 SQIVND (reference sequence). The CDR3 has 15 amino acids. V gave up 7 bases and J gave up 11 bases; unmatched junction bases: 17. This chain's CDR3 is CASTTFGTALGAQHF. In DNA, the CDR3 is TGTGCCAGTACCACATTCGGGACAGCCCTCGGAGCCCAGCATTTT.

The chain joins TRBV27 to TRBJ2-3; 12 bases line up with TRBD2. Trimming at V came to 5 bases and at J to 1 base, leaving 4 bases not matched to a gene. There are 16 residues in the CDR3. Germline CDR1 is MNHEY and CDR2 is SMNVEV (reference sequence). This CDR3 is CASSTRLAGGTDTQYF. The CDR3 region has the DNA TGTGCCAGCAGTACCCGACTAGCGGGGGGCACAGATACGCAGTATTTT.

This rearrangement joins TRBV9 to TRBJ2-2; D is uncertain. Germline V CDR1 and CDR2: SGDLS, YYNGEE. The CDR3 has 13 residues. V was trimmed by 5 bases and J by 6 bases, leaving 11 bases between them. Here the CDR3 reads CASRRGEAGELFF. The CDR3 nucleotides are TGTGCCAGCAGGCGAGGAGAGGCCGGGGAGCTGTTTTTT.

This chain uses TRBV19 with TRBJ2-3; tentatively, D is TRBD1 (5 bases). The V gene lost 10 bases and the J gene lost 3 bases, with 17 bases spanning the gap. This CDR3 comprises 14 residues. Germline CDR1 reads LNHDA; CDR2 reads SQIVND (reference sequence). The CDR3: CATTGLYGTDTQYF. CDR3 sequence (DNA): TGTGCCACCACAGGTCTCTACGGAACAGATACGCAGTATTTT.

This chain connects TRBV19 to TRBJ1-4, with 7 bases lining up with TRBD1. V shed 3 bases, J shed 5 bases, and the junction held 6 bases outside the gene matches. The CDR3 is 15 residues long. The germline gives CDR1 LNHDA, CDR2 SQIVND (reference sequence). For the CDR3, the DNA is TGTGCCAGTAGTATCATGACAGGGAGGAATGAAAAACTGTTTTTT. Its translation: CASSIMTGRNEKLFF. Full variable domain (outside the CDR3, taken from reference TRBV19 and TRBJ1-4): DGGITQSPKYLFRKEGQNVTLSCEQNLNHDAMYWYRQDPGQGLRLIYYSQIVNDFQKGDIAEGYSVSREKKESFPLTVTSAQKNPTAFYLCASSIMTGRNEKLFFGSGTQLSVL.

J is TRBJ2-5 and V is TRBV5-5; possibly TRBD2 for D (5 bases). The CDR3 sequence is 14 residues long. Germline V gene lookup returns CDR1 SGHKS and CDR2 YYEKEE (reference sequence). Trimming removed 6 bases from V and 5 bases from J, with 17 bases in between. The CDR3 spells CASTLLGSLETQYF. CDR3 sequence (DNA): TGTGCCAGCACCTTACTAGGGTCCTTGGAGACCCAGTACTTC.

The chain employs TRBV24-1 and TRBJ2-3; 10 bases line up with TRBD1. The CDR3 is 17 amino acids. CDR1 is KGHDR, CDR2 SFDVKD, per germline. J was trimmed by 2 bases and V by 3 bases; bases with no gene match: 7. The CDR3 DNA is TGTGCCACCAGTGATAAGGTTGGGACAGGGGACACAGATACGCAGTATTTT. Translating it yields CATSDKVGTGDTDTQYF.

J is TRBJ2-1 and V is TRBV28; 8 bases match TRBD1. CDR1 and CDR2 (germline): MDHEN, SYDVKM. This CDR3 has 15 residues. The J segment lost 2 bases and the V segment lost 3 bases, leaving 3 bases of the junction unmatched. The CDR3 DNA reads TGTGCCAGCAGTTTGACAGGGGAAGCCTACAATGAGCAGTTCTTC. Translated, it gives CASSLTGEAYNEQFF.

V and J are TRBV5-1 and TRBJ1-4; D unresolved. The CDR3 length is 14 residues. Germline V CDR1 and CDR2: SGHRS, YFSETQ. Trimming pared 0 bases from V and 8 bases from J, leaving 11 bases between. CDR3 sequence (DNA): TGCGCCAGCAGCTTGGAGGGAGGGTACGAAAAACTGTTTTTT. Protein sequence: CASSLEGGYEKLFF.

V usage is TRBV19 and J usage is TRBJ2-2; 7 bases fit TRBD2. This CDR3 has 12 residues. CDR1 is LNHDA and CDR2 is SQIVND in the germline V gene (reference sequence). Unmatched junction bases numbered 3, after V lost 5 bases and J lost 9 bases. For the CDR3, the DNA is TGTGCCAGTAGTGGGAGGGGCCGGGAGCTGTTTTTT. The encoded protein is CASSGRGRELFF.

The V gene is TRBV28, the J gene TRBJ2-1, with D tentatively TRBD2 (6 bases). The germline CDR1 and CDR2 sequences are MDHEN and SYDVKM. V lost 6 bases and J lost 9, with 15 bases in between. The CDR3 has 13 amino acids. CDR3 nucleotide sequence: TGTGCCAGCAGCCTCTTCGCGGGGCGTGAGCAGTTCTTC. Translating it yields CASSLFAGREQFF. Combining the CDR3 with reference TRBV28 and TRBJ2-1 gives the whole variable domain DVKVTQSSRYLVKRTGEKVFLECVQDMDHENMFWYRQDPGLGLRLIYFSYDVKMKEKGDIPEGYSVSREKKERFSLILESASTNQTSMYLCASSLFAGREQFFGPGTRLTVL.

The V call is TRBV5-1, the J call TRBJ1-4, with 8 nucleotides matching TRBD1. This CDR3 has 11 amino acids. V shed 4 bases and J 10 bases; nucleotides not matched to a gene: 0. Germline assignment: CDR1 SGHRS and CDR2 YFSETQ. CDR3 amino acids: CASSGTGKLFF. The CDR3 nucleotides read TGCGCCAGCAGCGGGACAGGAAAACTGTTTTTT.

V gene TRBV5-1 combines with J gene TRBJ2-3; D not certain. The CDR3 contains 14 residues. Germline loops: CDR1 SGHRS, CDR2 YFSETQ. Trimming took off 1 base at V and 4 bases at J, with 10 bases between the two ends. Written as DNA, the CDR3 is TGCGCCAGCAGCTTGAGCTTAGTCGCAGATACGCAGTATTTT. Translated: CASSLSLVADTQYF. The full variable domain, in which reference TRBV5-1 and TRBJ2-3 provide the parts outside the CDR3, is KAGVTQTPRYLIKTRGQQVTLSCSPISGHRSVSWYQQTPGQGLQFLFEYFSETQRNKGNFPGRFSGRQFSNSRSEMNVSTLELGDSALYLCASSLSLVADTQYFGPGTRLTVL.

The chain is built from TRBV6-6 and TRBJ2-7; D unresolved. Germline V gives CDR1 MNHNY, CDR2 SVGAGI (reference sequence). The CDR3 runs to 14 residues. Deletions cut 0 bases from V and 1 base from J, with 7 bases between. The CDR3 protein is CASSYSAGSYEQYF. The CDR3 nucleotides are TGTGCCAGCAGTTACTCGGCAGGATCCTACGAGCAGTACTTC.

This clone was recorded once. The chain recombines TRBV7-9 with TRBJ1-1; D gene unclear. Germline assignment: CDR1 SEHNR and CDR2 FQNEAQ (reference sequence). The CDR3 is 15 residues long. V was cut by 2 bases and J by 1 base, with 11 bases left in between. The CDR3 loop is CASSLTQPGNTEAFF. The CDR3 DNA follows: TGTGCCAGCAGCTTAACCCAGCCGGGGAACACTGAAGCTTTCTTT.

This clone has a handful of counts. The V call is TRBV29-1, the J call TRBJ1-4; D call uncertain. CDR1 is SQVTM and CDR2 is ANQGSEA in the germline V gene. V lost 3 bases and J lost 8, with 16 bases in between. This CDR3 is 14 amino acids long. CDR3 coding DNA: TGCAGCGTTGATTGGTTCCCGATCCAGGAAAAACTGTTTTTT. It yields the protein CSVDWFPIQEKLFF.

The chain employs TRBV19 and TRBJ1-1; 7 bases are a match to TRBD1. The CDR3 has 15 residues. V gave up 5 bases and J gave up 11 bases; unmatched junction bases: 17. The V gene's germline CDR1 is LNHDA and CDR2 SQIVND (reference sequence). CDR3 residues: CASSPQGQRLNDAFF. The CDR3 DNA follows: TGTGCCAGTAGTCCCCAGGGACAGCGACTGAATGACGCTTTCTTT.

The J gene is TRBJ2-2, the V gene TRBV14; D remains unclear. The V gene's germline CDR1 is SGHDN and CDR2 FVKESK. The CDR3 is 16 amino acids. Trimming took 1 base from V and 6 from J, leaving 15 bases between them. The CDR3 DNA sequence: TGTGCCAGCAGCCAAGTTAGACTCCTGACCCCCGGGGAGCTGTTTTTT. This sequence encodes CASSQVRLLTPGELFF.

The rearrangement links TRBV18 to TRBJ2-3; D is uncertain. The germline V gene has CDR1 KGHSH and CDR2 LQKENI. V was clipped by 2 bases and J by 4 bases, with 10 bases between them. The CDR3 length is 14 residues. CDR3 amino acids: CASSPNGFSDTQYF. DNA for the CDR3: TGTGCCAGCTCACCAAATGGCTTCTCAGATACGCAGTATTTT.

The genes are TRBV24-1 and TRBJ2-1, with TRBD2 matching over 12 bases. V trimming: 3 bases; J trimming: 4 bases; junction bases outside the gene matches: 3. CDR3 size: 16 residues. Germline lookup yields CDR1 KGHDR and CDR2 SFDVKD. The CDR3 loop is CATSDPTSGGYNEQFF. The CDR3 DNA follows: TGTGCCACCAGTGATCCGACTAGCGGGGGATACAATGAGCAGTTCTTC.

The rearrangement links TRBV5-6 to TRBJ2-1, with TRBD2 matching 11 bases. The CDR3 loop spans 17 amino acids. In germline, CDR1 is SGHDT, CDR2 YYEEEE. J lost 2 bases, V lost 3 bases, and 7 bases had no gene match. The CDR3 protein is CASSSLLAGGAYNEQFF. In nucleotides, the CDR3 is TGTGCCAGCAGCTCGTTGCTAGCGGGGGGCGCCTACAATGAGCAGTTCTTC.